Following are 28 T cell receptor beta chains from one sample sequenced in a study of blood T cell repertoires in COVID-19. Clones were sequenced by immunoSEQ multiplex PCR, and TCRdb holds only the in-frame ones, with some missing. The table records about 100,000 clones, just under 80% of them present only once. Material for sequencing was peripheral blood. The receptors come from a woman in her seventies with acute or convalescent COVID-19.

This chain links TRBV6-2 or TRBV6-3 with TRBJ2-5; D perhaps matches TRBD2 (5 bases). The CDR3 extends over 13 amino acids. In germline, CDR1 is MNHEY, CDR2 SVGEGT. The V gene lost 5 bases and the J gene lost 0 bases, with 7 bases spanning the gap. CDR3 protein: CASSRGYQETQYF. The CDR3 coding sequence is TGTGCCAGCAGTCGAGGGTACCAAGAGACCCAGTACTTC.

The chain carries TRBV7-2 and TRBJ1-5, with 8 positions matching TRBD1. The CDR3 covers 14 residues. The germline gives CDR1 SGHTA, CDR2 FQGNSA. V dropped 8 bases and J dropped 3; count of bases not matched to a gene: 6. The DNA for the CDR3 is TGTGCCAGCCGCAGACAGGGGAACAATCAGCCCCAGCATTTT. Translated: CASRRQGNNQPQHF.

The chain is built from TRBV10-1 and TRBJ1-3; the match to TRBD1 covers 12 bases. Per the germline V gene, CDR1 is WNHNN and CDR2 is SYGVQD (reference sequence). Losses at the gene ends were 8 bases for V and 1 base for J; bases not matched to a gene: 15. The CDR3 has 19 residues. Written as DNA, the CDR3 is TGCGCCAGCCTAAGGGGGCGGGACAGGGGGCCCTATTCTGGAAACACCATATATTTT. As protein: CASLRGRDRGPYSGNTIYF.

Here the CDR3 DNA reads TGCGCCAGCAGCCCATCAACAGGGATAAGGTCTGGAAACACCATATATTTT. Encoded protein: CASSPSTGIRSGNTIYF. The chain has TRBV5-1 and TRBJ1-3, with D possibly matching TRBD1 (6 bases). CDR1 and CDR2 from the germline V gene are SGHRS and YFSETQ. CDR3 size: 17 residues. Trimming cost V 4 bases and J 1 base, with 18 bases left between them.

This clone showed up just once. The CDR3 coding sequence is TGTGCCAGCTCACTGGCGGGGACCACAGATACGCAGTATTTT. Translated, it gives CASSLAGTTDTQYF. This chain joins TRBV18 and TRBJ2-3; possibly TRBD2 for D (6 bases). The CDR3 has 14 amino acids. V lost 4 bases and J 2 bases, leaving 10 bases between the germline ends. CDR1 KGHSH and CDR2 LQKENI come from the germline V gene.

V usage is TRBV11-2 and J usage is TRBJ2-7; the match to TRBD1 covers 11 bases. This CDR3 spans 15 amino acids. V shed 4 bases, J shed 4 bases, and the junction held 6 bases outside the gene matches. Germline V gives CDR1 SGHAT, CDR2 FQNNGV. The CDR3 protein is CASSSLDRGHYEQYF. Here the CDR3 DNA reads TGTGCCAGCAGCTCCCTGGACAGGGGGCATTACGAGCAGTACTTC.

CDR3 in DNA: TGTGCCAGTAGTATTACAGGGGGGAGGTCCTACAATGAGCAGTTCTTC. Its protein product is CASSITGGRSYNEQFF. This chain links TRBV19 with TRBJ2-1; 8 bases fit TRBD1. J gave up 1 base and V 3 bases, and 5 bases lay outside the gene matches. This CDR3 contains 16 residues. From germline, CDR1 is LNHDA and CDR2 SQIVND (reference sequence).

This clone has a count of ten or more. The rearrangement uses TRBV7-3 and TRBJ1-1, with 7 bases that match TRBD1. The CDR3 length is 15 residues. Trimming removed 1 base from V and 5 bases from J; junction bases left unmatched: 7. Germline V CDR1 and CDR2: SGHTA, FQGTGA. The CDR3 DNA reads as TGTGCCAGCAGCTTAAAGACAGGGTCAGGAACTGAAGCTTTCTTT. This codes for CASSLKTGSGTEAFF.

The gene calls are TRBV7-2 and TRBJ2-2; 11 bases line up with TRBD2. This CDR3 region has 17 residues. V shed 5 bases and J 4 bases; nucleotides not matched to a gene: 9. Germline CDR1 reads SGHTA; CDR2 reads FQGNSA. In DNA, the CDR3 is TGTGCCAGCAGCCCAACTAGCGGGGGCCGGGGCACCGGGGAGCTGTTTTTT. Protein: CASSPTSGGRGTGELFF.

This clone was detected only once. The V and J genes are TRBV11-1 and TRBJ1-3; the D is unclear. Deletions cut 5 bases from V and 0 bases from J, with 11 bases between. The CDR3 loop spans 15 amino acids. CDR1 is SGHAT and CDR2 is FQDESV in the germline V gene (reference sequence). This chain's CDR3 is CASSLGGLSGNTIYF. CDR3 DNA: TGTGCCAGCAGCCTAGGAGGCCTCTCTGGAAACACCATATATTTT.

About this clone itself: The sample has other DNA sequences that encode this CDR3 too. The J gene is TRBJ2-3, the V gene TRBV7-3; D call uncertain. CDR1 is SGHTA and CDR2 is FQGTGA in the germline V gene. V was pared by 6 bases and J by 1 base, with 5 bases between. The CDR3 sequence is 12 residues long. The CDR3 region is CASSSGTDTQYF. In nucleotides, the CDR3 is TGTGCCAGCAGTAGTGGCACAGATACGCAGTATTTT.

The rearrangement joins TRBV28 to TRBJ1-2; D unresolved. Trimming cost V 8 bases and J 0 bases, with 13 bases left between them. From germline, CDR1 is MDHEN and CDR2 SYDVKM. The CDR3 consists of 14 residues. The CDR3 DNA reads as TGTGCCAGCCGATGGACGGGGACTAACTATGGCTACACCTTC. It is translated as CASRWTGTNYGYTF.

J is TRBJ1-1 and V is TRBV30, with TRBD1 matching over 9 bases. V was clipped by 8 bases and J by 4 bases; unmatched bases: 11. Germline CDR1 and CDR2: GTSNPN and SVGIG (reference sequence). CDR3 length: 14 residues. CDR3 DNA: TGTGCCGGACAGGACAGGGGCCTGACCACTGAAGCTTTCTTT. Amino acid sequence: CAGQDRGLTTEAFF.

This chain uses TRBV7-2 with TRBJ2-3; TRBD2 matches at 10 bases. This CDR3 comprises 16 residues. The V gene's germline CDR1 is SGHTA and CDR2 FQGNSA. With V trimmed by 0 bases and J by 4 bases, 4 bases remained unmatched. In DNA, the CDR3 is TGTGCCAGCAGCTTAGCGGTAGCGGGGGGCTCAGATACGCAGTATTTT. It yields the protein CASSLAVAGGSDTQYF.

The V gene is TRBV7-6, the J gene TRBJ2-3; 9 bases are a match to TRBD2. This CDR3 has 17 residues. CDR1 is SGHVS and CDR2 is FNYEAQ in the germline V gene. V was clipped by 5 bases and J by 4 bases; unmatched bases: 13. Here the CDR3 DNA reads TGTGCCAGCAGCCGAGTCAGCGGGGGGCCTCCCGCAGATACGCAGTATTTT. This gives the protein CASSRVSGGPPADTQYF.

This chain links TRBV12-3 or TRBV12-4 with TRBJ1-1, with 9 bases that match TRBD1. The CDR3 runs 13 residues. V lost 6 bases, J lost 10 bases, and 9 bases stayed unmatched. The CDR3 coding sequence is TGTGCCAGCAGAGTACAGGGGGCACCCCGAGCTTTCTTT. This sequence encodes CASRVQGAPRAFF.

About this clone itself: Relative to the germline gene, one junction end is altered; a read error may explain this. The chain carries TRBV12-3 or TRBV12-4 and TRBJ2-1; no clear D. This CDR3 spans 11 amino acids. CDR3 bases: TGTGCCAGCACTTTAGGAGCTGAGCAGTTCTTC. Protein product: CASTLGAEQFF.

The genes are TRBV2 and TRBJ1-2; D perhaps matches TRBD1 (6 bases). Trimming removed 3 bases at V and 9 bases at J, with 17 bases between. Germline V CDR1 and CDR2: SNHLY, FYNNEI. The CDR3 runs to 14 residues. Written as DNA, the CDR3 is TGTGCCAGCAGTGACCAGACAGGCCAGGGAAGCTACACCTTC. Its protein product is CASSDQTGQGSYTF.

This chain uses TRBV30 with TRBJ1-2, with 9 nucleotides matching TRBD1. CDR3 length: 13 residues. Germline V lookup: CDR1 GTSNPN, CDR2 SVGIG (reference sequence). The V and J ends lost 1 base and 7 bases, in that order; junction bases with no gene match: 4. The CDR3 nucleotides read TGTGCCTGGAGTGGGACAGGGGCTGGTGGCTACACCTTC. Residues: CAWSGTGAGGYTF.

This chain connects TRBV11-2 to TRBJ2-3; 7 bases agree with TRBD1. The CDR3 runs to 15 residues. The junction had 10 bases not matched to a gene; V was cut back by 5 bases and J by 5 bases. The germline V gene has CDR1 SGHAT and CDR2 FQNNGV. As DNA, the CDR3 is TGTGCCAGCAGCCCAGACAGGGCGCCCCTAGATACGCAGTATTTT. Its protein is CASSPDRAPLDTQYF.

Written as DNA, the CDR3 is TGTGCCAGCAGCCCCACATATGAAGCTTTCTTT. Translating gives CASSPTYEAFF. This chain joins TRBV7-9 and TRBJ1-1; D is unresolved. Germline CDR1 reads SEHNR; CDR2 reads FQNEAQ (reference sequence). Trimming took off 5 bases at V and 7 bases at J, with 8 bases between the two ends. The CDR3 spans 11 residues.

This clone was detected a few times. This sequence joins TRBV7-3 and TRBJ1-2, with D unclear. The CDR3 covers 16 residues. Germline lookup yields CDR1 SGHTA and CDR2 FQGTGA. The V and J ends lost 5 bases and 8 bases respectively, with 24 bases between them. Here the CDR3 reads CASSLAKAGQSQGYTF. DNA for the CDR3: TGTGCCAGCAGCCTGGCTAAGGCAGGCCAAAGTCAGGGCTACACCTTC.

CDR3 protein: CASSIPVPGELFF. The CDR3 DNA reads TGTGCCAGTAGTATTCCAGTTCCCGGGGAGCTGTTTTTT. The chain uses TRBV19 and TRBJ2-2; D is unresolved. Germline V lookup: CDR1 LNHDA, CDR2 SQIVND (reference sequence). Trimming shortened V by 3 bases and J by 6 bases, and 8 bases separated the two germline ends. The CDR3 spans 13 residues.

This clone was detected only once. The chain has TRBV7-3 and TRBJ1-2; no clear D gene. V gave up 5 bases and J gave up 4 bases, with 20 bases separating them. Germline CDR1 and CDR2: SGHTA and FQGTGA. CDR3 size: 16 residues. CDR3 amino acids: CASSLAPGPGSYGYTF. The CDR3 bases are TGTGCCAGCAGCCTCGCGCCCGGACCTGGGAGCTATGGCTACACCTTC.

This clone appeared once. This CDR3 is also generated by other DNA sequences in the sample. This chain links TRBV10-3 with TRBJ2-3; unclear D gene. The CDR3 extends over 11 amino acids. Germline V lookup: CDR1 ENHRY, CDR2 SYGVKD. V lost 3 bases, J lost 5 bases, and 3 bases lay in between. The CDR3 region has the DNA TGTGCCATCAGTGATCGAGATACGCAGTATTTT. Amino acids: CAISDRDTQYF.

The gene calls are TRBV11-1 and TRBJ1-1; D remains unclear. V was clipped by 2 bases and J by 9 bases, with 19 bases between them. This CDR3 comprises 15 residues. Germline values: CDR1 SGHAT, CDR2 FQDESV (reference sequence). The DNA for the CDR3 is TGTGCCAGCAGCTTATTCAGATTCGGGGTCGCGAAAGCTTTCTTT. Protein: CASSLFRFGVAKAFF.

The genes are TRBV9 and TRBJ1-1, with 8 nucleotides matching TRBD1. The CDR3 totals 13 residues. Germline trimming cut 4 bases from V and 10 bases from J; bases unmatched to any gene: 9. Germline CDR1 reads SGDLS; CDR2 reads YYNGEE. This chain's CDR3 is CASSPGPGGLAFF. For the CDR3, the DNA is TGTGCCAGCAGCCCTGGGCCAGGGGGCCTAGCTTTCTTT.

The chain carries TRBV13 and TRBJ2-2; D gene uncertain. In germline, CDR1 is PRHDT, CDR2 FYEKMQ (reference sequence). The CDR3 contains 16 residues. Trimming removed 3 bases at V and 5 bases at J, with 16 bases between. CDR3: CASSFTVEVGTGELFF. The CDR3 DNA reads as TGTGCCAGCAGCTTTACTGTAGAGGTCGGGACCGGGGAGCTGTTTTTT.